The sequence of this T cell receptor (beta chain) was determined in a study of spatial heterogeneity in lung cancer. Study-wide context: The donors were about 72 patients with non-small cell lung cancer that was early-stage and untreated. The study sequenced follow-up PBMC samples when they were available, at a median of roughly 24 months after resection. Alpha-chain sequences were consistently detected in smaller numbers than beta-chain sequences. Whole-study findings and limits: Relative to follow-up, resection was when ubiquitous expanded tumor TCRs appeared more in blood.

Germline V gene data show CDR1 as SNHLY and CDR2 as FYNNEI. The CDR3 loop spans 15 amino acids. The ends lost 6 bases at V and 0 bases at J; junction bases unmatched: 6. Each CDR3 protein is one row after TCRdb ran MiXCR on the 5' RACE reads. The profile covers 45,000 to 65,000 distinct CDR3 sequences, with around 6.7% appearing a single time and less than 45% taken by the ten largest. Concerning this clonotype itself: The antigen remains unidentified.

This sample's time point: blood at routine non-recurrence follow-up after resection. From tumor, nontumor lung or frozen PBMC, whole RNA was taken unsorted for sequencing. This TCR was sampled from a female donor with early-stage non-small cell lung cancer. The chain combines TRBV2 with TRBJ2-3; 7 bases are a match to TRBD1. The sample in question was PBMCs, obtained at follow-up. Here the CDR3 reads CASSLQGISTDTQYF. For the CDR3, the DNA is TGTGCCAGCAGCCTACAGGGGATTAGCACAGATACGCAGTATTTT.